A selection of T cell receptor beta chains follows, all from one sample in a study of shared clonotypes between healthy human individuals. Assay used: immunoSEQ multiplex PCR; TCRdb lists only in-frame clones, some missing. The table has about half a million clones, over 75% seen once; the top ten hold roughly an eighth. Sequencing was done on a sample of PBMCs. These receptors all stem from a woman between 35 and 50 years old in good health. Some clones in this sample may be carry-over from other donors' samples. Each CDR3 is given with its conserved first and last residue. The D gene is left open where the match is weak. The size field is filled for only some rows; it gives once, few, many or a size class.

D: -
J: TRBJ2-3
V: TRBV11-2
size: -
CDR3: CASSSLSGTDTQYF
DNA: TGTGCCAGCAGCTCTCTGAGCGGCACAGATACGCAGTATTTT

D: -
J: TRBJ2-2
V: TRBV27
size: -
CDR3: CASSRGASGTGELFF
DNA: TGTGCCAGCAGCCGCGGAGCGAGCGGCACCGGGGAGCTGTTTTTT

D: -
J: TRBJ2-1
V: TRBV11-3
size: -
CDR3: CASSLANEQFF
DNA: TGTGCCAGCAGCTTGGCCAATGAGCAGTTCTTC

D: -
J: TRBJ1-2
V: TRBV30
size: many
CDR3: CAWSVAGEYGYTF
DNA: TGTGCCTGGAGTGTTGCGGGGGAGTATGGCTACACCTTC

D: TRBD2
J: TRBJ2-1
V: TRBV14
size: -
CDR3: CASSQDAGGGVKRFRSYNEQFF
DNA: TGTGCCAGCAGCCAAGATGCGGGGGGGGGCGTTAAGCGTTTCCGCTCCTACAATGAGCAGTTCTTC

D: -
J: TRBJ2-3
V: TRBV7-9
size: -
CDR3: CASSLVIENTQYF
DNA: TGTGCCAGCAGCTTAGTGATAGAGAATACGCAGTATTTT

D: -
J: TRBJ2-3
V: TRBV10-3
size: -
CDR3: CAISEGQGTDTQYF
DNA: TGTGCCATCAGTGAGGGGCAGGGCACAGATACGCAGTATTTT

D: TRBD1
J: TRBJ1-5
V: TRBV19
size: -
CDR3: CASSTPGTGVNQPQHF
DNA: TGTGCCAGTAGTACCCCCGGGACAGGGGTTAATCAGCCCCAGCATTTT

D: -
J: TRBJ1-5
V: TRBV27
size: -
CDR3: CASKNRANSNQPQHF
DNA: TGTGCCAGCAAGAACAGGGCCAACAGCAATCAGCCCCAGCATTTT

D: -
J: TRBJ2-3
V: TRBV11-2
size: -
CDR3: CASSLRQSTDTQYF
DNA: TGTGCCAGCAGCTTACGACAGAGCACAGATACGCAGTATTTT

D: -
J: TRBJ2-7
V: TRBV25-1
size: -
CDR3: CASSNRDKQYF
DNA: TGTGCCAGCAGTAACCGGGACAAGCAGTACTTC

D: -
J: TRBJ2-7
V: TRBV6-6
size: -
CDR3: CASTLDRSAYEQYF
DNA: TGTGCCAGCACCCTTGACAGGAGTGCCTACGAGCAGTACTTC

D: TRBD2
J: TRBJ2-5
V: TRBV9
size: -
CDR3: CASSTGTSGRGETQYF
DNA: TGTGCCAGCAGCACCGGAACTAGCGGGAGGGGTGAGACCCAGTACTTC

D: -
J: TRBJ2-7
V: TRBV15
size: -
CDR3: CATSRDPGYEQYF
DNA: TGTGCCACCAGCAGAGATCCTGGCTACGAGCAGTACTTC

D: -
J: TRBJ2-1
V: TRBV6-5
size: -
CDR3: CASSQQPGDEQFF
DNA: TGTGCCAGCAGTCAACAGCCTGGGGATGAGCAGTTCTTC

D: -
J: TRBJ1-5
V: TRBV9
size: -
CDR3: CASSVFLDQPQHF
DNA: TGTGCCAGCAGCGTCTTTCTCGATCAGCCCCAGCATTTT

D: -
J: TRBJ2-1
V: TRBV9
size: -
CDR3: CASSVAGRDFRGSSYNEQFF
DNA: TGTGCCAGCAGCGTGGCAGGACGGGATTTTCGGGGTAGCTCCTACAATGAGCAGTTCTTC

D: TRBD1
J: TRBJ2-1
V: TRBV11-3
size: -
CDR3: CASSSGQGSYNEQFF
DNA: TGTGCCAGCAGCTCGGGACAGGGGTCCTACAATGAGCAGTTCTTC

D: -
J: TRBJ1-5
V: TRBV28
size: -
CDR3: CASSSAPGASNQPQHF
DNA: TGTGCCAGCAGTTCGGCCCCGGGGGCTAGCAATCAGCCCCAGCATTTT

D: -
J: TRBJ2-3
V: TRBV7-2
size: -
CDR3: CASSPRRTDTQYF
DNA: TGTGCCAGCAGCCCACGGAGGACAGATACGCAGTATTTT

D: -
J: TRBJ1-2
V: TRBV28
size: -
CDR3: CASSRGGRYGYTF
DNA: TGTGCCAGCAGTCGGGGGGGACGCTATGGCTACACCTTC

D: -
J: TRBJ1-1
V: TRBV15
size: -
CDR3: CATSRIQGKQEAFF
DNA: TGTGCCACCAGCAGAATACAGGGTAAACAAGAAGCTTTCTTT

D: -
J: TRBJ1-6
V: TRBV30
size: -
CDR3: CAGQGSSYNSPLHF
DNA: TGTGCCGGCCAAGGGAGCTCCTATAATTCACCCCTCCACTTT

D: -
J: TRBJ1-2
V: TRBV19
size: few
CDR3: CASRPLQNYGYTF
DNA: TGTGCCAGTAGGCCGCTGCAGAACTATGGCTACACCTTC

D: TRBD2
J: TRBJ2-7
V: TRBV14
size: -
CDR3: CASSQGLSSGYEQYF
DNA: TGTGCCAGCAGCCAAGGGCTGTCTAGCGGCTACGAGCAGTACTTC

D: -
J: TRBJ2-2
V: TRBV7-3
size: -
CDR3: CASSLIASNTGELFF
DNA: TGTGCCAGCAGCTTAATAGCGTCCAACACCGGGGAGCTGTTTTTT

D: -
J: TRBJ2-3
V: TRBV6-6
size: -
CDR3: CASSYSWATDTQYF
DNA: TGTGCCAGCAGTTACTCATGGGCTACAGATACGCAGTATTTT

D: -
J: TRBJ2-1
V: TRBV10-3
size: -
CDR3: CAISESGNYNEQFF
DNA: TGTGCCATCAGTGAGTCGGGTAACTACAATGAGCAGTTCTTC

D: TRBD1
J: TRBJ2-1
V: TRBV2
size: -
CDR3: CASSTPQTGLNNEQFF
DNA: TGTGCCAGCAGTACCCCCCAGACAGGGCTCAACAATGAGCAGTTCTTC